This is a list of T cell receptor beta chains from one sample in a study of cytomegalovirus exposure and HLA in healthy donors. Clones were sequenced by immunoSEQ multiplex PCR, and TCRdb holds only the in-frame ones, with some missing. Of 100,000 or so clones in the sample, 55% to 80% are singletons; the top ten hold around 5%. The sample comprised PBMCs. These receptors were taken from a human donor in good health. Each CDR3 is given with its conserved first and last residue. D genes are given only for firm matches. Some rows have no size entry. The others give once, few or many, or a class for an expanded clone.

cdr3_aa: CASSLAGSGTSTDTQYF
cdr3_nt: TGTGCCAGCAGCTTAGCGGGGAGCGGGACTAGTACAGATACGCAGTATTTT
d_call: TRBD2
clone_size: NA
j_call: TRBJ2-3
v_call: TRBV11-2

cdr3_aa: CASSPGTGGGEQYF
cdr3_nt: TGTGCCAGCAGCCCGGGGACAGGGGGCGGTGAGCAGTACTTC
d_call: TRBD1
clone_size: few
j_call: TRBJ2-7
v_call: TRBV13

cdr3_aa: CASSYSMAGNEQFF
cdr3_nt: TGTGCCAGCAGTTACTCGATGGCTGGCAATGAGCAGTTCTTC
d_call: NA
clone_size: NA
j_call: TRBJ2-1
v_call: TRBV6-5

cdr3_aa: CASSLGGLNGVNEQFF
cdr3_nt: TGTGCCAGCAGCTTAGGCGGACTCAATGGTGTGAATGAGCAGTTCTTC
d_call: NA
clone_size: NA
j_call: TRBJ2-1
v_call: TRBV7-6

cdr3_aa: CASSILTSGYSYNEQFF
cdr3_nt: TGTGCCAGTAGTATTTTGACTAGCGGGTACTCCTACAATGAGCAGTTCTTC
d_call: TRBD2
clone_size: NA
j_call: TRBJ2-1
v_call: TRBV19

cdr3_aa: CASSPRRTGATDTQYF
cdr3_nt: TGTGCCAGCAGCCCCAGGCGAACAGGGGCAACAGATACGCAGTATTTT
d_call: TRBD1
clone_size: NA
j_call: TRBJ2-3
v_call: TRBV11-3

cdr3_aa: CASRQDRGYGYTF
cdr3_nt: TGTGCCAGCAGACAGGACAGGGGCTATGGCTACACCTTC
d_call: TRBD1
clone_size: NA
j_call: TRBJ1-2
v_call: TRBV25-1

cdr3_aa: CAWFVYSGNTIYF
cdr3_nt: TGTGCCTGGTTCGTTTACTCTGGAAACACCATATATTTT
d_call: NA
clone_size: once
j_call: TRBJ1-3
v_call: TRBV30

cdr3_aa: CASSTSSTGDIQYF
cdr3_nt: TGTGCCAGTAGTACCTCCTCGACAGGGGACATTCAGTACTTC
d_call: TRBD1
clone_size: few
j_call: TRBJ2-4
v_call: TRBV19

cdr3_aa: CASSFPTPPAQHF
cdr3_nt: TGTGCCAGCAGTTTCCCCACCCCCCCGGCCCAGCATTTT
d_call: NA
clone_size: NA
j_call: TRBJ1-5
v_call: TRBV28

cdr3_aa: CASSVLARGDTGELFF
cdr3_nt: TGTGCCAGCAGCGTGCTGGCGCGCGGGGACACCGGGGAGCTGTTTTTT
d_call: NA
clone_size: NA
j_call: TRBJ2-2
v_call: TRBV7-9

cdr3_aa: CASSLIQEGANGYTF
cdr3_nt: TGTGCCAGCAGCTTAATTCAGGAGGGGGCAAATGGCTACACCTTC
d_call: TRBD1
clone_size: NA
j_call: TRBJ1-2
v_call: TRBV7-9

cdr3_aa: CASRREAVRDNEQFF
cdr3_nt: TGTGCCAGCAGGCGGGAGGCTGTTAGGGACAATGAGCAGTTCTTC
d_call: TRBD2
clone_size: NA
j_call: TRBJ2-1
v_call: TRBV2

cdr3_aa: CASSLGVGGVETQYF
cdr3_nt: TGTGCCAGCAGCTTAGGCGTGGGAGGGGTAGAGACCCAGTACTTC
d_call: TRBD2
clone_size: few
j_call: TRBJ2-5
v_call: TRBV7-9